These 18 T cell receptor beta chains came from one sample sequenced in a study of T-cell reconstitution after alpha-beta-depleted transplantation in children. Preparation of the TCRbeta library was carried out with unique molecular identifiers. TCRdb fed the PCR reads into MiXCR, producing one record per CDR3 protein. This sample yields fewer than 400,000 distinct CDR3 sequences, of which over 20% are seen a single time; approximately 11% belongs to the top ten. Material: PBMCs, mostly from graft donor cells, obtained 180 days after TCRalphabeta/CD19-depleted stem cell transplant. The receptors here all came from a male patient aged 10 to 17 who had a stem cell transplant for acute lymphoblastic leukemia, so the T cells may come from the graft donor.

V and J are TRBV7-2 and TRBJ2-1; the match to TRBD2 covers 11 bases. CDR1 SGHTA and CDR2 FQGNSA come from the germline V gene. V shed 4 bases and J 4 bases; nucleotides not matched to a gene: 6. CDR3 size: 16 residues. CDR3 DNA: TGTGCCAGCAGCTCTCGTTCTAGCGGGAGGTACAATGAGCAGTTCTTC. It translates to CASSSRSSGRYNEQFF.

At least ten counts were recorded for this clonotype. The chain carries TRBV5-1 and TRBJ1-1, with D possibly being TRBD1 (5 bases). There are 15 residues in the CDR3. Looked up from germline, CDR1 is SGHRS and CDR2 is YFSETQ. V was cut by 0 bases and J by 1 base, with 10 bases left in between. The CDR3 DNA reads TGCGCCAGCAGCTTGGCCCCTACAGGGAACACTGAAGCTTTCTTT. Translated: CASSLAPTGNTEAFF.

This clonotype was found a few times. V is TRBV20-1 and J is TRBJ2-2; D is possibly TRBD2 (5 bases). The V and J ends lost 0 bases and 8 bases respectively, with 22 bases between them. The CDR3 has 17 residues. Germline lookup yields CDR1 DFQATT and CDR2 SNEGSKA (reference sequence). The CDR3: CSARDRVLGSRRGELFF. The CDR3 bases are TGCAGTGCTAGAGATAGGGTTTTAGGGAGCCGAAGGGGGGAGCTGTTTTTT.

The V gene is TRBV20-1, the J gene TRBJ1-5, with D unresolved. The germline V gene encodes CDR1 DFQATT and CDR2 SNEGSKA (reference sequence). Deletions cut 6 bases from V and 0 bases from J, with 12 bases between. The CDR3 is made up of 14 amino acids. Here the CDR3 DNA reads TGCAGTGCCAAGAAAATGGATAGCAATCAGCCCCAGCATTTT. Its translation is CSAKKMDSNQPQHF.

This clonotype appeared many times. J is TRBJ2-7 and V is TRBV5-5; TRBD1 matches at 8 bases. The CDR3 has 14 amino acids. Trimming cost V 4 bases and J 6 bases; bases outside gene matches: 9. CDR1 is SGHKS, CDR2 YYEKEE, per germline (reference sequence). CDR3 DNA: TGTGCCAGCAGCCGACCAGGGACAGGAATCGAGCAGTACTTC. Its protein is CASSRPGTGIEQYF.

The genes are TRBV7-3 and TRBJ2-1; TRBD2 matches at 7 bases. Per the germline V gene, CDR1 is SGHTA and CDR2 is FQGTGA. V shed 5 bases and J 3 bases; nucleotides not matched to a gene: 7. This CDR3 region has 15 residues. The CDR3 protein is CASSLLAELYNEQFF. As DNA, the CDR3 is TGTGCCAGCAGCCTGCTAGCGGAACTCTACAATGAGCAGTTCTTC.

This clonotype was found a few times. This rearrangement joins TRBV20-1 to TRBJ2-1; D not resolved. CDR1 is DFQATT and CDR2 is SNEGSKA in the germline V gene (reference sequence). Trimming took off 0 bases at V and 7 bases at J, with 13 bases between the two ends. The CDR3 is 14 amino acids. This chain's CDR3 is CSARDFYLVNEQFF. DNA for the CDR3: TGCAGTGCTAGAGACTTTTACCTGGTGAATGAGCAGTTCTTC.

V is TRBV13 and J is TRBJ2-1; 8 bases are shared with TRBD2. The germline V gene has CDR1 PRHDT and CDR2 FYEKMQ (reference sequence). The CDR3 length is 15 residues. The junction had 7 bases not matched to a gene; V was cut back by 4 bases and J by 5 bases. This CDR3 is CASSSGRARDNEQFF. CDR3 in DNA: TGTGCCAGCAGCTCCGGGAGGGCCAGGGACAATGAGCAGTTCTTC. Using reference TRBV13 and TRBJ2-1 for the parts outside the CDR3, the full variable domain is AAGVIQSPRHLIKEKRETATLKCYPIPRHDTVYWYQQGPGQDPQFLISFYEKMQSDKGSIPDRFSAQQFSDYHSELNMSSLELGDSALYFCASSSGRARDNEQFFGPGTRLTVL.

This clonotype was seen more than once but under ten times. The CDR3 nucleotides are TGTGCCAGCAGCTCCCAGGGTGCTAGCGGGTCCTCAAGCTCCTACAATGAGCAGTTCTTC. Its protein is CASSSQGASGSSSSYNEQFF. The chain links TRBV5-4 to TRBJ2-1; TRBD2 aligns across 8 bases. This CDR3 is built from 20 residues. After removal of 3 bases from V and 0 bases from J, the junction contained 17 bases not matched to a gene. The germline V gene encodes CDR1 SGHNT and CDR2 YYREEE (reference sequence).

This clonotype was observed a handful of times. The rearrangement uses TRBV5-6 and TRBJ2-3; D assignment may be TRBD1 or TRBD2 (5 bases each). Germline CDR1 SGHDT, CDR2 YYEEEE. Trimming shortened V by 5 bases and J by 7 bases, and 17 bases separated the two germline ends. The CDR3 length is 14 residues. The CDR3 spells CASRGWGSWNTQYF. CDR3 in DNA: TGTGCCAGCAGGGGGTGGGGGAGCTGGAATACGCAGTATTTT.

As concerns this clonotype: The CDR3 carries no conserved terminal phenylalanine or tryptophan, so it likely arises from a read error. It is unclear where the CDR3 begins or ends on the DNA, so no DNA is shown, and the CDR3 is as TCRdb lists it. This chain links TRBV12-3 or TRBV12-4 with TRBJ2-5; no DNA check was done on the table's D call, TRBD1. The CDR3 length is 12 residues, termini included. This CDR3 is CASSLSPVDYQI.

The rearrangement links TRBV20-1 to TRBJ1-2, with D possibly being TRBD1 (5 bases). CDR3 length equals 16 residues. Per germline, CDR1 DFQATT and CDR2 SNEGSKA (reference sequence). With 3 bases removed from V and 8 bases from J, the gap between germline ends came to 25 bases. The DNA of the CDR3 is TGCAGTGCTAGGAACGCGGGACGGCTCTCCTCGGGGGGCTACACCTTC. Amino acids: CSARNAGRLSSGGYTF.

This clonotype has a handful of counts. V gene TRBV6-1 combines with J gene TRBJ1-1; D unclear. The V end was cut by 5 bases, the J end by 7 bases, with 20 bases between. Germline values: CDR1 MNHNS, CDR2 SASEGT. The CDR3 length is 15 residues. The CDR3 is CASSPPLPTSIEAFF. The DNA for the CDR3 is TGTGCCAGCAGTCCCCCCCTGCCTACATCTATTGAAGCTTTCTTT.

V usage is TRBV5-1 and J usage is TRBJ1-2, with D maybe TRBD1 (5 bases). V lost 3 bases, J lost 4 bases, and 16 bases lay in between. Germline CDR1 reads SGHRS; CDR2 reads YFSETQ. This CDR3 spans 15 amino acids. Here the CDR3 reads CASSSTVVPFYGYTF. In DNA, the CDR3 is TGCGCCAGCAGCTCGACAGTCGTCCCCTTCTATGGCTACACCTTC.

This clonotype was detected a few times. The chain carries TRBV9 and TRBJ2-1; D is unclear. V lost 0 bases to trimming and J lost 0 bases, with 7 bases between them. The CDR3 totals 15 residues. From germline, CDR1 is SGDLS and CDR2 YYNGEE. In DNA form, the CDR3 reads TGTGCCAGCAGCGTAGACCGGAGCTCCTACAATGAGCAGTTCTTC. It yields the protein CASSVDRSSYNEQFF. The full variable domain, in which reference TRBV9 and TRBJ2-1 provide the parts outside the CDR3, is DSGVTQTPKHLITATGQRVTLRCSPRSGDLSVYWYQQSLDQGLQFLIQYYNGEERAKGNILERFSAQQFPDLHSELNLSSLELGDSALYFCASSVDRSSYNEQFFGPGTRLTVL.

The V call is TRBV6-1, the J call TRBJ2-7; 7 nucleotides line up with TRBD1. The germline CDR1 and CDR2 sequences are MNHNS and SASEGT. V lost 8 bases and J lost 12; bases outside the gene matches: 16. The CDR3 spans 13 residues. CDR3 nucleotide sequence: TGTGCCAGCGGCGACAGGGCTCCGTCTGTTTCGTACTTC. Translating gives CASGDRAPSVSYF.

In its sample, this clonotype was seen a few times. This chain links TRBV7-9 with TRBJ2-2; possibly TRBD1 for D (6 bases). Germline CDR1 is SEHNR and CDR2 is FQNEAQ (reference sequence). V gave up 5 bases and J gave up 0 bases, with 13 bases separating them. CDR3 length equals 16 residues. The CDR3 sequence is CASSGQGSSNTGELFF. The CDR3 nucleotides read TGTGCCAGCAGCGGTCAGGGGAGTTCGAACACCGGGGAGCTGTTTTTT. Using reference TRBV7-9 and TRBJ2-2 for the parts outside the CDR3, the full variable domain is DTGVSQNPRHKITKRGQNVTFRCDPISEHNRLYWYRQTLGQGPEFLTYFQNEAQLEKSRLLSDRFSAERPKGSFSTLEIQRTEQGDSAMYLCASSGQGSSNTGELFFGEGSRLTVL.

This clonotype was counted many times. The rearrangement joins TRBV4-2 to TRBJ2-2, with TRBD2 matching over 14 bases. Trimming at V came to 4 bases and at J to 7 bases, leaving 5 bases not matched to a gene. CDR1 and CDR2 (germline): LGHNA, YNFKEQ. The length of the CDR3 is 16 residues. The CDR3 DNA sequence: TGTGCCAGCAGCCGGGGACTAGCGGGAGCGATCGGGGAGCTGTTTTTT. Amino acids: CASSRGLAGAIGELFF.